These T cell receptor beta chains were read from a single sample in a study of shared clonotypes between healthy human individuals. Only in-frame clones appear in the TCRdb table, and some are missing; sequencing was by immunoSEQ multiplex PCR. The table has fewer than 3 million clones, less than 95% seen once. The sequenced material came from naive CD4+ T cells from PBMCs. Receptors originate from a man in his late teens or twenties in good health. Some clones in this sample may be carry-over from other donors' samples. CDR3s include the opening cysteine and the closing phenylalanine or tryptophan. A D gene is named only where the DNA matches it firmly. The listing skips clone size in some rows; elsewhere it reads once, few, many or a size class.

v_gene	d_gene	abundance	j_gene	CDR3aa	CDR3nt
TRBV6-1	TRBD1	.	TRBJ1-4	CASSLGTGGGGKLFF	TGTGCCAGCAGCCTTGGGACAGGGGGTGGTGGAAAACTGTTTTTT
TRBV10-3	TRBD1	.	TRBJ1-2	CAISEDRDYGYTF	TGTGCCATCAGCGAGGACAGGGACTATGGCTACACCTTC
TRBV2	.	.	TRBJ2-5	CASRVQETQYF	TGTGCCAGCAGGGTACAAGAGACCCAGTACTTC
TRBV4-3	.	.	TRBJ1-1	CASSQYTGAEAFF	TGCGCCAGCAGCCAATATACCGGGGCTGAAGCTTTCTTT
TRBV9	.	.	TRBJ1-1	CASSVDPRQNTEAFF	TGTGCCAGCAGCGTAGACCCCCGGCAGAACACTGAAGCTTTCTTT
TRBV7-3	.	.	TRBJ2-2	CASSLIGFGGVNTGELFF	TGTGCCAGCAGCTTAATTGGGTTCGGTGGGGTGAACACCGGGGAGCTGTTTTTT
TRBV9	TRBD2	.	TRBJ2-1	CASGTSGSHNEQFF	TGTGCCAGCGGGACTAGCGGGAGTCACAATGAGCAGTTCTTC
TRBV28	TRBD2	.	TRBJ2-1	CASRPGLAYSSYNEQFF	TGTGCCAGCAGGCCGGGACTAGCGTACAGCTCCTACAATGAGCAGTTCTTC
TRBV7-9	.	.	TRBJ2-5	CASSLGFGAQYF	TGTGCCAGCAGCTTAGGATTCGGGGCCCAGTACTTC
TRBV18	.	.	TRBJ2-7	CASSPVDGDHYEQYF	TGTGCCAGCTCACCGGTCGACGGGGACCACTACGAGCAGTACTTC
TRBV9	TRBD1	.	TRBJ2-1	CASSVDRGGDEQFF	TGTGCCAGCAGCGTGGACAGGGGCGGGGATGAGCAGTTCTTC
TRBV7-3	.	.	TRBJ2-7	CASSLDRSYEQYF	TGTGCCAGCAGCTTAGACAGATCCTACGAGCAGTACTTC
TRBV28	TRBD1	.	TRBJ2-5	CASSRQGWYQETQYF	TGTGCCAGCAGCCGACAGGGCTGGTACCAAGAGACCCAGTACTTC
TRBV6-5	.	.	TRBJ2-7	CASSYRGLEEQYF	TGTGCCAGCAGTTACCGGGGACTGGAGGAGCAGTACTTC
TRBV7-2	TRBD1	.	TRBJ1-1	CASSLAPGGYTEAFF	TGTGCCAGCAGCTTAGCCCCAGGGGGCTACACTGAAGCTTTCTTT
TRBV2	TRBD1	.	TRBJ1-4	CASSEQGGYEKLFF	TGTGCCAGCAGTGAACAGGGGGGGTATGAAAAACTGTTTTTT
TRBV30	.	.	TRBJ2-3	CAWSERSVSTDTQYF	TGTGCCTGGAGCGAACGGTCGGTAAGCACAGATACGCAGTATTTT
TRBV10-3	.	.	TRBJ1-2	CATREREGVYGYTF	TGTGCCACCCGGGAGAGGGAAGGGGTCTATGGCTACACCTTC
TRBV28	TRBD1	.	TRBJ1-1	CASSPWALRGGNTEAFF	TGTGCCAGCAGTCCCTGGGCTCTCAGGGGGGGGAACACTGAAGCTTTCTTT
TRBV27	TRBD1	.	TRBJ2-3	CASRKPGQGGDTQYF	TGTGCCAGCAGAAAACCGGGACAGGGGGGAGATACGCAGTATTTT
TRBV14	.	.	TRBJ1-6	CASSQENRFSYNSPLHF	TGTGCCAGCAGCCAAGAAAACAGGTTCTCCTATAATTCACCCCTCCACTTT
TRBV28	.	.	TRBJ2-5	CASSSTRGVETQYF	TGTGCCAGCAGTTCCACGAGGGGGGTGGAGACCCAGTACTTC
TRBV7-7	TRBD2	.	TRBJ2-1	CASSLSGSAPYNEQFF	TGTGCCAGCAGCCTAAGCGGGAGTGCCCCCTACAATGAGCAGTTCTTC
TRBV2	TRBD1	.	TRBJ2-7	CASRDRVGEQYF	TGTGCCAGCAGGGACAGGGTAGGGGAGCAGTACTTC
TRBV27	TRBD1	once	TRBJ2-2	CASKGQRNTGELFF	TGTGCCAGCAAGGGACAGCGGAACACCGGGGAGCTGTTTTTT
TRBV28	TRBD1	.	TRBJ2-5	CASRDRGPWETQYF	TGTGCCAGCAGGGACAGGGGGCCCTGGGAGACCCAGTACTTC
TRBV9	.	few	TRBJ1-1	CASSALGYTEAFF	TGTGCCAGCAGCGCCTTGGGGTACACTGAAGCTTTCTTT
TRBV29-1	TRBD2	.	TRBJ2-1	CSAGTSGSDEQFF	TGCAGCGCTGGGACTAGCGGGAGCGATGAGCAGTTCTTC
TRBV7-8	.	.	TRBJ2-2	CASSLSHGELFF	TGTGCCAGCAGCTTATCCCACGGGGAGCTGTTTTTT
TRBV6-5	TRBD1	.	TRBJ2-7	CASSAGQGMGQYF	TGTGCCAGCAGTGCGGGACAGGGCATGGGGCAGTACTTC
TRBV15	TRBD2	.	TRBJ2-7	CATGYLRTSGSTEQYF	TGTGCCACCGGCTATCTTAGGACTAGCGGGAGTACCGAGCAGTACTTC
TRBV6-1	.	.	TRBJ1-5	CASSVKDSSNQPQHF	TGTGCCAGCAGTGTAAAGGACAGTTCGAATCAGCCCCAGCATTTT